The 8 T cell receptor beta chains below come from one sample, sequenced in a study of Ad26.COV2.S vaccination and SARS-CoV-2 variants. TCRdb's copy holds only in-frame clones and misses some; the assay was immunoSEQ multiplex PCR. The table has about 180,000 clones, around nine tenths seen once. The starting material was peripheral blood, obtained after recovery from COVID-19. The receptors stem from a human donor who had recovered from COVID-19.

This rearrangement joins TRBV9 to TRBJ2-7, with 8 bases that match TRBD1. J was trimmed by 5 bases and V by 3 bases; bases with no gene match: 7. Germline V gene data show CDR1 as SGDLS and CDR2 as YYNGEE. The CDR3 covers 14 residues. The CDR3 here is CASSDGQGPNEQYF. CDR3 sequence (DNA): TGTGCCAGCAGCGACGGACAGGGTCCGAACGAGCAGTACTTC.

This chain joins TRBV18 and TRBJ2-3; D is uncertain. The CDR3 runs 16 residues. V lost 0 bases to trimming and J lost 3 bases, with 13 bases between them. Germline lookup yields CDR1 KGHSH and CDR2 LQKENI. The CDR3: CASSPPISQLTDTQYF. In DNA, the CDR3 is TGTGCCAGCTCACCACCGATTTCGCAGTTAACAGATACGCAGTATTTT. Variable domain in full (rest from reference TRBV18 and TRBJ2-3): NAGVMQNPRHLVRRRGQEARLRCSPMKGHSHVYWYRQLPEEGLKFMVYLQKENIIDESGMPKERFSAEFPKEGPSILRIQQVVRGDSAAYFCASSPPISQLTDTQYFGPGTRLTVL.

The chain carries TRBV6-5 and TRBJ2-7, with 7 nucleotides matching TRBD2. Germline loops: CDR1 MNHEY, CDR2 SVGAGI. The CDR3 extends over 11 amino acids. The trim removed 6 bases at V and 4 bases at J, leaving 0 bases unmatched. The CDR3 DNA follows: TGTGCCAGCAGCGGGGGGTACGAGCAGTACTTC. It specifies CASSGGYEQYF.

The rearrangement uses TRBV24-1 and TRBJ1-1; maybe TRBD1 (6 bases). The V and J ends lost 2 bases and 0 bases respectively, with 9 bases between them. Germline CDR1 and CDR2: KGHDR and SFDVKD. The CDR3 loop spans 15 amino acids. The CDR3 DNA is TGTGCCACCAGTGATTATTGGACAGTGAACACTGAAGCTTTCTTT. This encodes CATSDYWTVNTEAFF.

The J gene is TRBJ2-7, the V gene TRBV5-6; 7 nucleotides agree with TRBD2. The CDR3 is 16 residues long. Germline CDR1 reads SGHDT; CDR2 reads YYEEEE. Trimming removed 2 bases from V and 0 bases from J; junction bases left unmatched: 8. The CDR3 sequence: CASSFLSGGDSYEQYF. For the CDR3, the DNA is TGTGCCAGCAGCTTTTTGAGTGGGGGGGACTCCTACGAGCAGTACTTC.

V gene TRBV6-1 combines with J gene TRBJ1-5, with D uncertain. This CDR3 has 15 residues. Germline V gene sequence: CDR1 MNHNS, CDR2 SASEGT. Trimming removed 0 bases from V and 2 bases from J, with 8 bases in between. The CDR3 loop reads CASSEAWRGNQPQHF. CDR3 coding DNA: TGTGCCAGCAGTGAAGCGTGGAGGGGCAATCAGCCCCAGCATTTT.

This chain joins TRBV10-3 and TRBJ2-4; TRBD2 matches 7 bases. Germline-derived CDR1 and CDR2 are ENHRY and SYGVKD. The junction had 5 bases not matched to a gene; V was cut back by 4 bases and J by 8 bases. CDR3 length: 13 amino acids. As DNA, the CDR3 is TGTGCCATCAGTGCGGCGGGGGAGGACATTCAGTACTTC. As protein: CAISAAGEDIQYF.

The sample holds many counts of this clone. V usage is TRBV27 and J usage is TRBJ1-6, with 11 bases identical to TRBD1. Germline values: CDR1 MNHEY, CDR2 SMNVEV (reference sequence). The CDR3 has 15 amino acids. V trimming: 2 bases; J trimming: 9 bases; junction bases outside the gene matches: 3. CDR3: CASSLGQGAGSPLHF. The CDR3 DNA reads TGTGCCAGCAGTTTAGGACAGGGGGCAGGTTCACCCCTCCACTTT.